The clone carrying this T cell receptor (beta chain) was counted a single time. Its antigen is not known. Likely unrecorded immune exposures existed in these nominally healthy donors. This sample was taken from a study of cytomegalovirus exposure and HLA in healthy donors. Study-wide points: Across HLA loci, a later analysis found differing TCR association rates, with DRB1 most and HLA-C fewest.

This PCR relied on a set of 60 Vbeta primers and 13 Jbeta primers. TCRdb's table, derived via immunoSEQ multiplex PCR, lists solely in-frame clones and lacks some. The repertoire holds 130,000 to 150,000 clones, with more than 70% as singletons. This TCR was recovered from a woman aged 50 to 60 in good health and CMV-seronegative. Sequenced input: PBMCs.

The CDR3 region has the DNA TGTGCCAGCATCGGGGGATTATATGGCTACACCTTC. Protein sequence: CASIGGLYGYTF. This rearrangement joins TRBV2 to TRBJ1-2, with D perhaps TRBD1 (5 bases). Germline values: CDR1 SNHLY, CDR2 FYNNEI. V lost 7 bases to trimming and J lost 5 bases, with 11 bases between them. There are 12 residues in the CDR3.